Listed here is a single T cell receptor beta chain. Under the authors' procedure: Amplification from reference gene primers served as the basis for estimated nucleated cell counts. Sequencing was performed with immunoSEQ multiplex PCR; in TCRdb, only in-frame clones are kept and a portion is missing. The V and J calls and clone size come from that table; D and trimming were worked out from the DNA. The data contain more than 75,000 clones, approximately 89% of them singletons. The data originate from a study of blood T cell repertoires in COVID-19. Study background: Acute-phase and convalescent COVID-19 samples originated in the United States, Italy and Spain. Nucleic acid was either cDNA or gDNA, and it came from T cells, B-cell-depleted T cells, or PBMCs.

The sequence was obtained from a man aged 50 to 60 with acute or convalescent COVID-19. Sequences were obtained from peripheral blood.

CDR3 sequence (DNA): TGTGCCAGCAGCCCCCCCGGGACAGGGACTTCTGAAGCTTTCTTT. Protein sequence: CASSPPGTGTSEAFF. The J gene is TRBJ1-1, the V gene TRBV5-6, with 9 nucleotides matching TRBD1. CDR1 and CDR2 from the germline V gene are SGHDT and YYEEEE. The CDR3 is made up of 15 amino acids. After removal of 4 bases from V and 6 bases from J, the junction contained 10 bases not matched to a gene. The full variable domain, in which reference TRBV5-6 and TRBJ1-1 provide the parts outside the CDR3, is DAGVTQSPTHLIKTRGQQVTLRCSPKSGHDTVSWYQQALGQGPQFIFQYYEEEERQRGNFPDRFSGHQFPNYSSELNVNALLLGDSALYLCASSPPGTGTSEAFFGQGTRLTVV.